The 28 T cell receptor beta chains in this list originate from one sample, sequenced in a study of long-term antiretroviral therapy in people with HIV. With survey level as its setting, the immunoSEQ assay was v3.0. Profiled with immunoSEQ multiplex PCR; TCRdb holds only in-frame clones, not every one. The sample lists about 21,000 clones, about 86% occurring once. Sample: unsorted PBMCs, taken 0.1 years before starting antiretroviral therapy. The receptors shown here come from a man aged 35-49 years with HIV.

The V and J genes are TRBV4-3 and TRBJ2-6, with D uncertain. Germline V gene data show CDR1 as LGHNA and CDR2 as YSLEER. With 4 bases removed from V and 0 bases from J, the gap between germline ends came to 7 bases. This CDR3 has 15 amino acids. CDR3 residues: CASSPQSSGANVLTF. CDR3 DNA: TGCGCCAGCAGCCCTCAAAGCTCTGGGGCCAACGTCCTGACTTTC.

The chain carries TRBV2 and TRBJ2-7, with D perhaps TRBD2 (5 bases). Between the trimmed V and J ends, which lost 6 bases and 3 bases, there was a span of 18 bases. Germline V gene lookup returns CDR1 SNHLY and CDR2 FYNNEI. This CDR3 comprises 15 residues. This chain's CDR3 is CASSLPGVRNYEQYF. The CDR3, as DNA: TGTGCCAGCAGCCTACCCGGGGTAAGGAACTACGAGCAGTACTTC.

This chain connects TRBV11-3 to TRBJ2-1, with unresolved D. Germline V lookup: CDR1 SGHNT, CDR2 YENEEA. CDR3 size: 12 residues. V shed 3 bases and J shed 5 bases, with 5 bases lying between them. The CDR3 loop is CASSFRDNEQFF. CDR3 sequence (DNA): TGTGCCAGCAGCTTTAGGGACAATGAGCAGTTCTTC.

The gene calls are TRBV28 and TRBJ1-2; 9 bases align to TRBD1. CDR1 is MDHEN and CDR2 is SYDVKM in the germline V gene. Trimming at V came to 11 bases and at J to 4 bases, leaving 8 bases not matched to a gene. The CDR3 runs 13 residues. In DNA form, the CDR3 reads TGTGCCGTCCGGGACAGGGTCGTCTATGGCTACACCTTC. Its protein product is CAVRDRVVYGYTF.

V is TRBV7-2 and J is TRBJ2-7; a possible D gene is TRBD1 (5 bases). CDR1 SGHTA and CDR2 FQGNSA come from the germline V gene. The CDR3 has 16 amino acids. Trimming removed 5 bases from V and 3 bases from J, with 20 bases in between. This CDR3 reads CASSLPTDRLNYEQYF. The CDR3 nucleotides read TGTGCCAGCAGCCTACCGACCGACAGATTAAACTACGAGCAGTACTTC.

This sequence joins TRBV7-2 and TRBJ2-3; D is uncertain. The ends were cut back, 1 base at V and 3 bases at J, with 5 bases in the middle. Germline V gene lookup returns CDR1 SGHTA and CDR2 FQGNSA. The CDR3 runs to 13 residues. The CDR3 DNA reads TGTGCCAGCAGCTTAGACCTTACAGATACGCAGTATTTT. Amino acid sequence: CASSLDLTDTQYF. The full variable domain, in which reference TRBV7-2 and TRBJ2-3 provide the parts outside the CDR3, is GAGVSQSPSNKVTEKGKDVELRCDPISGHTALYWYRQSLGQGLEFLIYFQGNSAPDKSGLPSDRFSAERTGGSVSTLTIQRTQQEDSAVYLCASSLDLTDTQYFGPGTRLTVL.

The CDR3 sequence: CASRIQGAGTGELFF. Written as DNA, the CDR3 is TGTGCCAGCAGAATACAGGGGGCTGGGACCGGGGAGCTGTTTTTT. The chain is built from TRBV27 and TRBJ2-2, with TRBD1 identical over 9 bases. V shed 6 bases, J shed 5 bases, and the junction held 7 bases outside the gene matches. CDR1 MNHEY and CDR2 SMNVEV come from the germline V gene (reference sequence). The length of the CDR3 is 15 residues.

This chain links TRBV5-8 with TRBJ2-3, with no clear D. Trimming took 1 base from V and 0 from J, leaving 3 bases between them. Germline CDR1 reads SGHTS; CDR2 reads YDEGEE. This CDR3 contains 13 residues. CDR3 bases: TGTGCCAGCAGCTTGATTAGCACAGATACGCAGTATTTT. Translation: CASSLISTDTQYF.

The rearrangement links TRBV9 to TRBJ2-3; a weak D match, TRBD2 (5 bases). V was cut by 0 bases and J by 7 bases, with 12 bases left in between. CDR1 and CDR2 from the germline V gene are SGDLS and YYNGEE. The CDR3 loop spans 14 amino acids. The CDR3 DNA sequence: TGTGCCAGCAGCGTAGACCAGAGAGGGTATACGCAGTATTTT. As protein: CASSVDQRGYTQYF.

The chain couples TRBV18 to TRBJ1-4; perhaps TRBD1 as D (6 bases). The CDR3 consists of 13 residues. Germline V lookup: CDR1 KGHSH, CDR2 LQKENI. The V gene lost 10 bases and the J gene lost 5 bases, with 14 bases spanning the gap. This chain's CDR3 is CATTGTRNEKLFF. Here the CDR3 DNA reads TGTGCCACTACCGGGACAAGAAATGAAAAACTGTTTTTT.

V usage is TRBV20-1 and J usage is TRBJ2-1; D gene uncertain. This CDR3 spans 11 amino acids. The germline V and J ends were trimmed by 5 bases and 5 bases, with 7 bases remaining between them. Germline CDR1 DFQATT, CDR2 SNEGSKA (reference sequence). CDR3 in DNA: TGCAGTGCTCAGAAGAACAATGAGCAGTTCTTC. Translated: CSAQKNNEQFF.

The V gene is TRBV10-1, the J gene TRBJ2-7, with D possibly TRBD1 on 8 matching bases. CDR1 is WNHNN, CDR2 SYGVQD, per germline (reference sequence). V lost 0 bases, J lost 7 bases, and 16 bases lay in between. This CDR3 has 15 residues. The CDR3 here is CASSESGTGGEEQYF. CDR3 DNA sequence: TGCGCCAGCAGTGAGTCAGGAACAGGGGGGGAAGAGCAGTACTTC.

The chain joins TRBV9 to TRBJ2-3; 7 bases align to TRBD2. Germline CDR1 is SGDLS and CDR2 is YYNGEE. The V and J ends lost 4 bases and 1 base, in that order; junction bases with no gene match: 3. The length of the CDR3 is 14 residues. The CDR3 protein is CASSFTSGTDTQYF. The CDR3 coding sequence is TGTGCCAGCAGCTTCACTAGCGGCACAGATACGCAGTATTTT.

The V and J genes are TRBV18 and TRBJ2-2, with 7 nucleotides matching TRBD1. Germline V gene data show CDR1 as KGHSH and CDR2 as LQKENI. V trimming: 6 bases; J trimming: 4 bases; junction bases outside the gene matches: 11. CDR3 length: 16 amino acids. The CDR3 reads CASSQGQVDVTGELFF. The CDR3 DNA follows: TGTGCCAGCTCCCAAGGACAGGTAGATGTCACCGGGGAGCTGTTTTTT.

The gene calls are TRBV11-2 and TRBJ2-7; 8 bases match TRBD2. CDR3 length: 15 residues. J lost 1 base, V lost 4 bases, and 6 bases had no gene match. The germline V gene encodes CDR1 SGHAT and CDR2 FQNNGV. The CDR3 region is CASSSAGGPSYEQYF. CDR3 nucleotides: TGTGCCAGCAGCTCGGCGGGGGGACCTTCCTACGAGCAGTACTTC. Full variable domain (remainder filled in from reference TRBV11-2 and TRBJ2-7): EAGVAQSPRYKIIEKRQSVAFWCNPISGHATLYWYQQILGQGPKLLIQFQNNGVVDDSQLPKDRFSAERLKGVDSTLKIQPAKLEDSAVYLCASSSAGGPSYEQYFGPGTRLTVT.

The CDR3 loop is CASRPGRGNYGYTF. The CDR3 DNA follows: TGCGCCAGCAGGCCGGGACGGGGGAACTATGGCTACACCTTC. The chain has TRBV10-2 and TRBJ1-2; D possibly corresponds to TRBD1 (5 bases). The CDR3 totals 14 residues. In germline, CDR1 is WSHSY, CDR2 SAAADI. Deletions cut 6 bases from V and 2 bases from J, with 13 bases between.

The genes are TRBV7-2 and TRBJ2-3; 16 bases match TRBD2. J was trimmed by 3 bases and V by 1 base; bases with no gene match: 4. The germline V gene has CDR1 SGHTA and CDR2 FQGNSA. The CDR3 runs 18 residues. In DNA form, the CDR3 reads TGTGCCAGCAGCTTAGGGGGACTAGCGGGAGGGCTGACAGATACGCAGTATTTT. Its protein is CASSLGGLAGGLTDTQYF.

This clone was counted only a few times. The chain recombines TRBV2 with TRBJ2-5, with TRBD1 matching over 8 bases. V lost 7 bases to trimming and J lost 4 bases; unmatched junction nucleotides: 5. This CDR3 region has 13 residues. CDR1 and CDR2 from the germline V gene are SNHLY and FYNNEI. DNA of the CDR3: TGTGCCAGCAAGCTTGGACAGGGAGAGACCCAGTACTTC. It translates to CASKLGQGETQYF.

The chain uses TRBV7-2 and TRBJ2-1, with TRBD2 matching over 10 bases. The germline CDR1 and CDR2 sequences are SGHTA and FQGNSA. Losses at the gene ends were 4 bases for V and 7 bases for J; bases not matched to a gene: 19. CDR3 length: 19 amino acids. The CDR3 loop is CASSSLQQREGGRRNEQFF. The CDR3 DNA sequence: TGTGCCAGCAGCTCATTGCAACAGCGGGAGGGAGGTAGGCGGAATGAGCAGTTCTTC.

The chain employs TRBV11-2 and TRBJ1-3, with D unresolved. Germline V lookup: CDR1 SGHAT, CDR2 FQNNGV. This CDR3 has 16 residues. Trimming took 3 bases from V and 4 from J, leaving 16 bases between them. CDR3 residues: CASSFGRIQPGNTIYF. CDR3 in DNA: TGTGCCAGCAGCTTTGGGAGGATTCAGCCGGGAAACACCATATATTTT.

This clone has only one observation. V is TRBV4-3 and J is TRBJ2-7; no firm D call. CDR1 and CDR2 from the germline V gene are LGHNA and YSLEER. Trimming removed 4 bases from V and 2 bases from J, with 18 bases in between. The CDR3 loop spans 16 amino acids. CDR3 protein: CASSPIPGGAPYEQYF. CDR3 DNA sequence: TGCGCCAGCAGCCCCATCCCGGGCGGCGCACCCTACGAGCAGTACTTC.

There are a few counts of this clone. CDR3 DNA sequence: TGTGCCAGCAGTCCTAGGACCGGGCCGCGGTCTGAAGCTTTCTTT. Translation: CASSPRTGPRSEAFF. The gene calls are TRBV28 and TRBJ1-1; D is ambiguous. Germline assignment: CDR1 MDHEN and CDR2 SYDVKM. V lost 5 bases and J 6 bases, leaving 19 bases between the germline ends. CDR3 length: 15 amino acids. Full variable domain (remainder filled in from reference TRBV28 and TRBJ1-1): DVKVTQSSRYLVKRTGEKVFLECVQDMDHENMFWYRQDPGLGLRLIYFSYDVKMKEKGDIPEGYSVSREKKERFSLILESASTNQTSMYLCASSPRTGPRSEAFFGQGTRLTVV.

V and J are TRBV7-9 and TRBJ2-3; no firm D call. The V and J ends lost 3 bases and 0 bases respectively, with 4 bases between them. There are 13 residues in the CDR3. Germline CDR1 and CDR2: SEHNR and FQNEAQ (reference sequence). The CDR3 reads CASSFPSTDTQYF. The CDR3 bases are TGTGCCAGCAGCTTCCCTAGCACAGATACGCAGTATTTT.

This clone was found once. CDR3 nucleotide sequence: TGTGCCAGTAGTATCAACTCTGGAAACACCATATATTTT. Protein sequence: CASSINSGNTIYF. The genes are TRBV19 and TRBJ1-3; D unclear. Germline CDR1 reads LNHDA; CDR2 reads SQIVND (reference sequence). Trimming took off 3 bases at V and 0 bases at J, with 3 bases between the two ends. The CDR3 totals 13 residues.

The rearrangement joins TRBV28 to TRBJ2-7, with no clear D. The CDR3 spans 14 residues. The germline V gene has CDR1 MDHEN and CDR2 SYDVKM. V lost 3 bases and J lost 0, with 9 bases in between. For the CDR3, the DNA is TGTGCCAGCAGTTTGGGCAGTGGCTCCTACGAGCAGTACTTC. Translated: CASSLGSGSYEQYF. The complete variable domain, with remaining parts taken from reference TRBV28 and TRBJ2-7, reads DVKVTQSSRYLVKRTGEKVFLECVQDMDHENMFWYRQDPGLGLRLIYFSYDVKMKEKGDIPEGYSVSREKKERFSLILESASTNQTSMYLCASSLGSGSYEQYFGPGTRLTVT.

The chain is built from TRBV7-9 and TRBJ2-2, with a tentative D call TRBD2 (5 bases). From germline, CDR1 is SEHNR and CDR2 FQNEAQ (reference sequence). The length of the CDR3 is 14 residues. The V gene lost 2 bases and the J gene lost 5 bases, with 9 bases spanning the gap. The CDR3 spells CASSLSGLTGELFF. The CDR3 DNA reads as TGTGCCAGCAGCTTATCGGGGTTGACCGGGGAGCTGTTTTTT.

The chain combines TRBV5-6 with TRBJ1-1; 7 positions agree with TRBD1. V shed 2 bases and J 6 bases; nucleotides not matched to a gene: 7. The CDR3 runs to 14 residues. From germline, CDR1 is SGHDT and CDR2 YYEEEE. CDR3 in DNA: TGTGCCAGCAGCTTCCGCAGACAGGGTTCTGAAGCTTTCTTT. The encoded protein is CASSFRRQGSEAFF.

V and J are TRBV5-1 and TRBJ1-1, with D maybe TRBD1 (6 bases). Germline CDR1 is SGHRS and CDR2 is YFSETQ. Trimming removed 5 bases at V and 0 bases at J, with 17 bases between. The CDR3 is made up of 16 amino acids. CDR3 coding DNA: TGCGCCAGCAGTTTTGGGGGGGCTATTATGAACACTGAAGCTTTCTTT. Protein product: CASSFGGAIMNTEAFF.